The clone carrying this T cell receptor (beta chain) was seen a few times. The antigen remains unidentified. Unique molecular identifiers were attached to individual cDNA molecules during library preparation. TCRdb itself ran the RACE reads through MiXCR, one entry per CDR3 protein. This sample has over 70,000 distinct CDR3 sequences; approximately 10% occur once, and the top ten carry 1.5% to 2%. The sample belongs to a study of human T cells and chemical hapten exposure. Germline CDR1 is MDHEN and CDR2 is SYDVKM. V was clipped by 4 bases and J by 10 bases, with 7 bases between them. This CDR3 spans 11 amino acids. Time point noted: patch test 2, 6 weeks after DPC sensitization. Treatment indicated: therapeutic diphenylcyclopropenone sensitization with weekly scalp DPC. Blood sampling occurred before each patch-test application. Non-pregnant alopecia patients aged 18 to 70, suitable for DPC therapy.

Overall study findings and caveats: Controls had significantly fewer large CDR3 similarity clusters than were formed by expanded TCRs.

The receptor's source is a man between 18 and 29 years old with alopecia areata. Some clones in this sample may be carry-over from other donors' samples. This rearrangement joins TRBV28 to TRBJ2-2; no clear D. Sequencing used whole blood, obtained in connection with sensitization to the hapten diphenylcyclopropenone (DPC). The CDR3 reads CASSSRPELFF. The DNA for the CDR3 is TGTGCCAGCAGTTCTCGGCCGGAGCTGTTTTTT.